This paragraph covers one T cell receptor (beta chain) sequence. Its cognate antigen is unknown. The data are from a study of T-cell memory formation after mild COVID-19. Whole-study context: There were largely donor-specific TCR clusters. Study outcomes and limitations: A balance of CD4 and CD8 characterized clones contracting day 15 to 85, whereas later expanders leaned CD4+.

TCRdb processed the 5' RACE reads anew with MiXCR; each CDR3 protein has one entry. Among hundreds of thousands of distinct CDR3 sequences, about 16% were seen once, and the ten largest hold about 4%. This CDR3 contains 15 residues. The V gene's germline CDR1 is MDHEN and CDR2 SYDVKM. V shed 5 bases and J shed 2 bases, with 14 bases lying between them. The V gene is TRBV28, the J gene TRBJ2-3, with a weak D call TRBD2 (5 bases). The origin of this receptor is a man aged 18 to 30 who had mild COVID-19 (a few samples of this study predate the infection). Cell type and time point are not known. The material sequenced was PBMCs or a T cell subset sorted from them (not recorded which). DNA for the CDR3: TGTGCCAGCAGTGGAGGACGGAGACACACAGATACGCAGTATTTT. This sequence encodes CASSGGRRHTDTQYF.